This TCR beta chain was identified during a study of technical replicates of blood from a few donors. Only in-frame clones appear in the TCRdb table, and some are missing; sequencing was by immunoSEQ multiplex PCR. The table has about 80,000 clones, about 92% seen once. This CDR3 spans 11 amino acids. V was clipped by 4 bases and J by 13 bases; unmatched bases: 4. Germline V gene data show CDR1 as MNHEY and CDR2 as SVGAGI. The receptor was isolated from a human donor in good health. The sequenced material came from T cells isolated from PBMCs. J is TRBJ1-5 and V is TRBV6-5, with 7 nucleotides matching TRBD1. The CDR3 loop is CASSSGQTQHF. The CDR3 coding sequence is TGTGCCAGCAGTTCGGGACAGACACAGCATTTT.